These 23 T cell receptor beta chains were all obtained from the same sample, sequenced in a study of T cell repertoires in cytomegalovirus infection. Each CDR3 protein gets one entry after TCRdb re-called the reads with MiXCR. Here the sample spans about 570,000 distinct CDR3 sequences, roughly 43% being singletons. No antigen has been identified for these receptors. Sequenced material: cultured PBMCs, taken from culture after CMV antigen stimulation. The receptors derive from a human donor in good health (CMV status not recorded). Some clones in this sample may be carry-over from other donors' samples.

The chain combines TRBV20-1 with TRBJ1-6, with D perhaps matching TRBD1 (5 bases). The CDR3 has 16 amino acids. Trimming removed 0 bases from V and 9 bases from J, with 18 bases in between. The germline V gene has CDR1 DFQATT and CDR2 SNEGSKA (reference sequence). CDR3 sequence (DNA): TGCAGTGCTAGAGATCCCCAGGGAGGCCTTGGTTCACCCCTCCACTTT. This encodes CSARDPQGGLGSPLHF.

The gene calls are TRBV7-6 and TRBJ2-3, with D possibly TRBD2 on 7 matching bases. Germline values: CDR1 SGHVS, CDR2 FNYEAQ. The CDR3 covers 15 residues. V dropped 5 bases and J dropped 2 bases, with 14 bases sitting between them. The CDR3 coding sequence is TGTGCCAGCAGCATTTCGGGGGGCCCCACAGATACGCAGTATTTT. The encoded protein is CASSISGGPTDTQYF.

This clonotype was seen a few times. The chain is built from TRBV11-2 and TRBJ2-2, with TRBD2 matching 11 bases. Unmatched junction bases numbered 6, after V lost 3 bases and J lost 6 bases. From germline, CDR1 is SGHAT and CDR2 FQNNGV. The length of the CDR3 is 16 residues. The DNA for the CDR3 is TGTGCCAGCAGCTTGACTAGCGGGATGATGGCCGGGGAGCTGTTTTTT. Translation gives CASSLTSGMMAGELFF.

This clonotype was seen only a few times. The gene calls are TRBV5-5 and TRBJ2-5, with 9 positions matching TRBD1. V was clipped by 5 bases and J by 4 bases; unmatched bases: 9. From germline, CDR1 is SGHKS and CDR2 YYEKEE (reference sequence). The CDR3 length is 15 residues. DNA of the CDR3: TGTGCCAGCAGTCGATACAGGGGGCCGGGAGAGACCCAGTACTTC. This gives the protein CASSRYRGPGETQYF.

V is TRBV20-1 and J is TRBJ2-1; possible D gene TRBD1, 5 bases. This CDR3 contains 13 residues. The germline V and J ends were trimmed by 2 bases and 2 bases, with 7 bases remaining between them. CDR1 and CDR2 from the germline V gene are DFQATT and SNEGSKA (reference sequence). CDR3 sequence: CSARRTTYNEQFF. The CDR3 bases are TGCAGTGCTAGACGGACAACCTACAATGAGCAGTTCTTC.

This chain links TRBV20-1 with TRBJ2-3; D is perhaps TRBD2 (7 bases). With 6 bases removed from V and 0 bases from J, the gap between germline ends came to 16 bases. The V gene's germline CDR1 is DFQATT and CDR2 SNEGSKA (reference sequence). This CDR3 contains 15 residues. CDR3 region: CSAPRRGGSTDTQYF. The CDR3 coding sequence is TGCAGTGCCCCGCGGAGGGGGGGGAGCACAGATACGCAGTATTTT.

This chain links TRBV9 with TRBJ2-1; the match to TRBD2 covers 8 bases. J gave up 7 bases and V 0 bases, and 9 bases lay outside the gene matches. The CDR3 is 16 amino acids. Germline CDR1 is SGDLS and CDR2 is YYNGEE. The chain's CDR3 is CASSVASRLAWNEQFF. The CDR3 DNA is TGTGCCAGCAGCGTAGCTTCGAGACTAGCGTGGAATGAGCAGTTCTTC.

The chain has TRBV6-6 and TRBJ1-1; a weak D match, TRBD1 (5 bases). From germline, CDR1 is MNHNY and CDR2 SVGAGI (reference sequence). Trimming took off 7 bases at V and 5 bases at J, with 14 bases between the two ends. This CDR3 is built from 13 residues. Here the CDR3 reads CASMIGGWTEAFF. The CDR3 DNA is TGTGCCAGCATGATCGGGGGGTGGACTGAAGCTTTCTTT.

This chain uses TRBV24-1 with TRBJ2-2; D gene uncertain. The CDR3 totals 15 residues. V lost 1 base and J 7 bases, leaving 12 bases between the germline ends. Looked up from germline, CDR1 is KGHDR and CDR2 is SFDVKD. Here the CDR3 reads CATSDFTGDGGELFF. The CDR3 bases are TGTGCCACCAGTGATTTTACGGGCGACGGCGGGGAGCTGTTTTTT.

Written as DNA, the CDR3 is TGTGCCAGCAACCTCAGGGGGAGTGGGGAGCTGTTTTTT. It specifies CASNLRGSGELFF. V gene TRBV12-3 or TRBV12-4 combines with J gene TRBJ2-2; 7 positions match TRBD1. CDR3 size: 13 residues. With 7 bases clipped from V and 8 bases from J, the junction kept 7 bases outside the gene matches.

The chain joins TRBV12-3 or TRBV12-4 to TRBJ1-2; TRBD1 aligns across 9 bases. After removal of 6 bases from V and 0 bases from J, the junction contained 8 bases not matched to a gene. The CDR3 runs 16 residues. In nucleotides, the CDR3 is TGTGCCAGCAGCCTGGCTTGGGACAGGGCTAACTATGGCTACACCTTC. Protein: CASSLAWDRANYGYTF.

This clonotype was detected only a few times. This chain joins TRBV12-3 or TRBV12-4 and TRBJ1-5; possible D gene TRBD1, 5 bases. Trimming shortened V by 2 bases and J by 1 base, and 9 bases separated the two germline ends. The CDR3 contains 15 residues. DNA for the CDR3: TGTGCCAGCAGTTTAAGGACAAAAAGCAATCAGCCCCAGCATTTT. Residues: CASSLRTKSNQPQHF.

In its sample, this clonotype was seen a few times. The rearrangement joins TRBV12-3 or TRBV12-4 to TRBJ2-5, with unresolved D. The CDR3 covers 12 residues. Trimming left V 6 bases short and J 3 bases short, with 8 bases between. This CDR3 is CASSPTEETQYF. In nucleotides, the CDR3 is TGTGCCAGCAGCCCCACCGAAGAGACCCAGTACTTC.

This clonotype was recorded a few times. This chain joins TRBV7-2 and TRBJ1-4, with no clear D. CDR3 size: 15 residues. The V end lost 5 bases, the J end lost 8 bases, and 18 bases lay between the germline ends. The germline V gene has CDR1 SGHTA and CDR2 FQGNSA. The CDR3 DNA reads TGTGCCAGCAGCCCGAATACGGGAGCTGGGGAAAAACTGTTTTTT. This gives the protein CASSPNTGAGEKLFF.

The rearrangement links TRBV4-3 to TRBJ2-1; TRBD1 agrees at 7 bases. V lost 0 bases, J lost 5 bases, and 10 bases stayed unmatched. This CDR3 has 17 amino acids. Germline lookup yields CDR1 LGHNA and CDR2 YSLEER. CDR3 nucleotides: TGCGCCAGCAGCCAAGATGAGGTCGGGACAGCGCACAATGAGCAGTTCTTC. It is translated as CASSQDEVGTAHNEQFF.

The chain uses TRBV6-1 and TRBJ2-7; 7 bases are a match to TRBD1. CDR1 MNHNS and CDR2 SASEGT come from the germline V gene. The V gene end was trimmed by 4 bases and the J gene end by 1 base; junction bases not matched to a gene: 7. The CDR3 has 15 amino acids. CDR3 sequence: CASSGTGVVSYEQYF. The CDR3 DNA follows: TGTGCCAGCAGTGGAACAGGGGTTGTGTCCTACGAGCAGTACTTC.

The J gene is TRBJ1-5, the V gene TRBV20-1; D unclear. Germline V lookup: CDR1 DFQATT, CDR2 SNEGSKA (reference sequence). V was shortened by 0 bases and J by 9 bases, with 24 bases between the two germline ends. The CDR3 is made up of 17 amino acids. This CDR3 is CSARETPGPPRERPQHF. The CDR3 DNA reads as TGCAGTGCTAGAGAAACTCCCGGACCCCCCAGAGAACGGCCCCAGCATTTT.

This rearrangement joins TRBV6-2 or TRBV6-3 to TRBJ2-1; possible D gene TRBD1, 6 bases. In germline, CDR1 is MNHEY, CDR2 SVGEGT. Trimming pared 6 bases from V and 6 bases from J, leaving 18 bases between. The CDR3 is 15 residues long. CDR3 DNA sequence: TGTGCCAGCAGCCAAGGACAGATTGTCCGCAATGAGCAGTTCTTC. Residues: CASSQGQIVRNEQFF.

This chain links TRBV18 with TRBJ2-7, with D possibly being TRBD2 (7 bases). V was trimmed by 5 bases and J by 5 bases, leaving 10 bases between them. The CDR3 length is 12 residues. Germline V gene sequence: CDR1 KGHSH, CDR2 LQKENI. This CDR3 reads CASSSGGHEQYF. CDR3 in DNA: TGTGCCAGCTCATCGGGGGGCCACGAGCAGTACTTC.

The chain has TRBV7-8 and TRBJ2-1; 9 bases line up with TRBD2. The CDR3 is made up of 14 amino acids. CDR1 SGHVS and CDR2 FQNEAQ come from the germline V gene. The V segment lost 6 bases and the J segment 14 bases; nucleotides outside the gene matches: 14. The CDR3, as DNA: TGTGCCAGCAGGGGACTAGCTCTCGGAGGAAAGGAGTTCTTC. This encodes CASRGLALGGKEFF.

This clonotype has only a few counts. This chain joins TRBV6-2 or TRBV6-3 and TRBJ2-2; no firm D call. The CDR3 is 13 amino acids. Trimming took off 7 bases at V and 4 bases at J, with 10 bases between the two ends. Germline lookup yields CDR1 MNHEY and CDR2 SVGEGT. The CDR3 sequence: CASTWVTTGELFF. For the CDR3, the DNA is TGTGCCAGCACATGGGTGACCACCGGGGAGCTGTTTTTT.

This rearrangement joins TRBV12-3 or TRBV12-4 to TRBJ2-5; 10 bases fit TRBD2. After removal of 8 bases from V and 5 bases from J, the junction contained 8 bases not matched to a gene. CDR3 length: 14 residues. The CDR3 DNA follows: TGTGCCAGCCGTGGGCTAGCGGGAGTGGAGACCCAGTACTTC. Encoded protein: CASRGLAGVETQYF.

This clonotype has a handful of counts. The CDR3, as DNA: TGTGCCAGCACCTCCGGGACAGGGCACTACGAGCAGTACTTC. This encodes CASTSGTGHYEQYF. The rearrangement joins TRBV7-8 to TRBJ2-7, with 9 bases lining up with TRBD1. CDR1 and CDR2 (germline): SGHVS, FQNEAQ. V lost 7 bases, J lost 3 bases, and 7 bases stayed unmatched. CDR3 length: 14 residues.